The 5 T cell receptor beta chains below come from one sample, sequenced in a study of blood T cell repertoires in COVID-19. Measured with immunoSEQ multiplex PCR; TCRdb has only the in-frame clones, and not every one. This sample has about 120,000 clones, with about 89% found just once. Sample: peripheral blood. These receptors all stem from a human donor with acute or convalescent COVID-19. The donor label of this sample is uncertain.

This rearrangement joins TRBV7-2 to TRBJ1-1; D is uncertain. This CDR3 spans 17 amino acids. V gave up 0 bases and J gave up 2 bases, with 16 bases separating them. Germline CDR1 and CDR2: SGHTA and FQGNSA. CDR3 DNA: TGTGCCAGCAGCTTAGCGTCATCTTTTCGGAGAAACACTGAAGCTTTCTTT. It codes for CASSLASSFRRNTEAFF.

The V gene is TRBV11-2, the J gene TRBJ1-4; D is perhaps TRBD1 (5 bases). Per the germline V gene, CDR1 is SGHAT and CDR2 is FQNNGV. Trimming took off 0 bases at V and 12 bases at J, with 11 bases between the two ends. The CDR3 runs to 13 residues. CDR3 DNA: TGTGCCAGCAGCTTAGAGAATGGAGGGGAACTGTTTTTT. This codes for CASSLENGGELFF.

The chain joins TRBV20-1 to TRBJ2-2, with 7 bases aligning to TRBD2. The ends lost 3 bases at V and 4 bases at J; junction bases unmatched: 5. The CDR3 contains 14 residues. Germline V gene data show CDR1 as DFQATT and CDR2 as SNEGSKA (reference sequence). CDR3 in DNA: TGCAGTGCTAGTACCAGCGGGGCCACCGGGGAGCTGTTTTTT. This gives the protein CSASTSGATGELFF.

J is TRBJ2-7 and V is TRBV11-2, with 7 bases fitting TRBD2. Per the germline V gene, CDR1 is SGHAT and CDR2 is FQNNGV. The junction had 5 bases not matched to a gene; V was cut back by 4 bases and J by 2 bases. The CDR3 covers 14 residues. CDR3 nucleotides: TGTGCCAGCAGCTGGACTAGTGAGGCCTACGAGCAGTACTTC. The encoded protein is CASSWTSEAYEQYF.

This sequence joins TRBV19 and TRBJ1-5; the match to TRBD1 covers 9 bases. Trimming took 6 bases from V and 6 from J; bases not matched to a gene: 12. The CDR3 is made up of 16 amino acids. CDR1 is LNHDA and CDR2 is SQIVND in the germline V gene (reference sequence). CDR3 sequence reads: CASRPGQGAHGQPQHF. As DNA, the CDR3 is TGTGCCAGTAGACCGGGACAGGGAGCCCATGGTCAGCCCCAGCATTTT.